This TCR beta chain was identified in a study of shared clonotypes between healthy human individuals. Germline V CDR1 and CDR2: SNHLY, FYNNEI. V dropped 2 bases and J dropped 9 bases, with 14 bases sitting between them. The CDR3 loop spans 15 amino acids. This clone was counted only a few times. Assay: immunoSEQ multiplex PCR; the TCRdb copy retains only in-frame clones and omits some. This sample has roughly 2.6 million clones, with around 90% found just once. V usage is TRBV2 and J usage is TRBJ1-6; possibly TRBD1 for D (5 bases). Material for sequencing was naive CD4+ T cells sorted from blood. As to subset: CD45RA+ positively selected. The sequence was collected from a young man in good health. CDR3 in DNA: TGTGCCAGCAGTGAATCCCGCACCGGGGGTTCACCCCTCCACTTT. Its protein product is CASSESRTGGSPLHF.